This entry lists 31 T cell receptor beta chains sequenced from one sample in a study of vaccination and CD4 T cells after COVID-19. The time point denotes: late sampling 161 to 241 days after vaccination in three convalescent patients. Treatment in this sample: approximately 11-day PBMC culture with coronavirus spike peptide pools or control peptides (ViraFEST assay). These receptors are not linked to any known antigen. Cultured CD4+ T-cell DNA underwent Oncomine TCR Beta short-read sequencing. TCRdb ran MiXCR on the PCR reads and lists one entry per CDR3 protein. The profile shows some 24,000 distinct CDR3 sequences, approximately 28% of them singletons. The sample was CD4+ T cells from blood, cultured in vitro, taken about 7 months after SARS-CoV-2 vaccination. These receptors were collected from a human donor who had recovered from COVID-19.

V is TRBV28 and J is TRBJ2-6; D possibly uses TRBD1 or TRBD2 (5 bases each). CDR3 length: 14 residues. The V and J ends lost 9 bases and 0 bases respectively, with 9 bases between them. Germline CDR1 MDHEN, CDR2 SYDVKM. The CDR3 nucleotides read TGTGCCAGTGGGACCGTCTCTGGGGCCAACGTCCTGACTTTC. Residues: CASGTVSGANVLTF.

The rearrangement joins TRBV29-1 to TRBJ1-1, with TRBD1 matching 7 bases. The CDR3 sequence is 12 residues long. The ends lost 7 bases at V and 1 base at J; junction bases unmatched: 3. Germline V gene sequence: CDR1 SQVTM, CDR2 ANQGSEA. Here the CDR3 DNA reads TGCAGCGCCAAGGGGGCGAACACTGAAGCTTTCTTT. This translates into CSAKGANTEAFF.

The chain couples TRBV21-1 to TRBJ2-5; the table's D call TRBD2 went unverified against the DNA. TRBV21-1 is noted as a pseudogene. The CDR3 spans 14 residues. The CDR3 sequence is CASGPGLGKGTQYF. The DNA of the CDR3 is TGTGCCAGCGGGCCGGGACTAGGTAAGGGGACCCAGTACTTC.

This clonotype was counted a few times. CDR3 nucleotide sequence: TGTGCCAGCAGTGAAGAGGGGACAGGGTATCAGCCCCAGCATTTT. Encoded protein: CASSEEGTGYQPQHF. This chain uses TRBV6-1 with TRBJ1-5; 9 bases agree with TRBD1. The V gene's germline CDR1 is MNHNS and CDR2 SASEGT. V lost 1 base, J lost 5 bases, and 3 bases stayed unmatched. CDR3 length: 15 residues.

This clonotype has a single count. The chain combines TRBV7-3 with TRBJ2-2; no clear D gene. There are 12 residues in the CDR3. V gave up 6 bases and J gave up 3 bases, with 5 bases separating them. Germline CDR1 and CDR2: SGHTA and FQGTGA. This CDR3 reads CASSPYTGELFF. The CDR3 DNA sequence: TGTGCCAGCAGTCCGTACACCGGGGAGCTGTTTTTT.

The V gene is TRBV19, the J gene TRBJ1-5; D is undetermined. V lost 0 bases and J lost 8, with 8 bases in between. The germline CDR1 and CDR2 sequences are LNHDA and SQIVND (reference sequence). This CDR3 contains 13 residues. CDR3 region: CASSIDGEKPQHF. The CDR3 DNA reads as TGTGCCAGTAGTATAGACGGGGAGAAGCCCCAGCATTTT.

This clonotype occurred a few times. The V call is TRBV20-1, the J call TRBJ2-5; 14 bases map to TRBD2. V lost 6 bases and J lost 5; bases outside the gene matches: 8. Germline-derived CDR1 and CDR2 are DFQATT and SNEGSKA (reference sequence). The CDR3 runs to 15 residues. The CDR3, as DNA: TGCAGTGCCCTGACTAGCGGGAGGGCCGGGGAGACCCAGTACTTC. It specifies CSALTSGRAGETQYF.

The chain joins TRBV28 to TRBJ1-1; D remains unclear. Trimming pared 5 bases from V and 6 bases from J, leaving 16 bases between. Germline CDR1 MDHEN, CDR2 SYDVKM. The CDR3 is 14 amino acids. CDR3 residues: CASSGIPLWAEAFF. CDR3 nucleotide sequence: TGTGCCAGCAGTGGGATACCGCTTTGGGCTGAAGCTTTCTTT.

The rearrangement joins TRBV7-9 to TRBJ2-1, with TRBD2 matching 11 bases. The CDR3 is 19 amino acids. V gave up 0 bases and J gave up 8 bases; unmatched junction bases: 15. Germline CDR1 is SEHNR and CDR2 is FQNEAQ (reference sequence). CDR3 nucleotide sequence: TGTGCCAGCAGCTTAGCTCTCGATTTACTAGCGGGAGTTGGCGATGAGCAGTTCTTC. Its protein product is CASSLALDLLAGVGDEQFF.

The chain links TRBV20-1 to TRBJ1-2, with TRBD1 as a possible D gene (6 bases). Germline values: CDR1 DFQATT, CDR2 SNEGSKA (reference sequence). V was shortened by 0 bases and J by 8 bases, with 13 bases between the two germline ends. This CDR3 comprises 13 residues. As DNA, the CDR3 is TGCAGTGCTAGAGATGAGGGGGGGCGAGGCTACACCTTC. Its translation is CSARDEGGRGYTF.

This chain connects TRBV6-5 to TRBJ2-7; D uncertain. The germline gives CDR1 MNHEY, CDR2 SVGAGI. The CDR3 totals 13 residues. Trimming took off 3 bases at V and 5 bases at J, with 11 bases between the two ends. The CDR3 nucleotides read TGTGCCAGCAGTTATCGAAGCAGAGACGAGCAGTACTTC. It yields the protein CASSYRSRDEQYF.

This chain joins TRBV20-1 and TRBJ1-5; 9 nucleotides line up with TRBD1. Germline CDR1 DFQATT, CDR2 SNEGSKA (reference sequence). The CDR3 has 16 amino acids. J was trimmed by 6 bases and V by 3 bases; bases with no gene match: 12. CDR3 in amino acids: CSARGPGQGKVQPQHF. The CDR3 nucleotides are TGCAGTGCTAGGGGGCCGGGACAGGGAAAAGTTCAGCCCCAGCATTTT.

The chain couples TRBV4-1 to TRBJ1-1; weak D call: TRBD1 (5 bases). The CDR3 consists of 14 residues. Germline-derived CDR1 and CDR2 are MGHRA and YSYEKL. V was cut by 4 bases and J by 6 bases, with 15 bases left in between. CDR3 in DNA: TGCGCCAGCAGCCCCCCTCGGGGGGGTGCTGAAGCTTTCTTT. Translation: CASSPPRGGAEAFF.

The chain combines TRBV19 with TRBJ1-2, with unresolved D. The CDR3 is 14 residues long. CDR1 and CDR2 from the germline V gene are LNHDA and SQIVND (reference sequence). V lost 1 base and J 3 bases, leaving 9 bases between the germline ends. The CDR3 spells CASSIGARHYGYTF. In nucleotides, the CDR3 is TGTGCCAGTAGTATAGGGGCCCGGCACTATGGCTACACCTTC.

This clonotype turned up a few times. The rearrangement joins TRBV15 to TRBJ2-2; TRBD1 matches at 11 bases. With V trimmed by 0 bases and J by 6 bases, 0 bases remained unmatched. Per the germline V gene, CDR1 is LNHNV and CDR2 is YYDKDF (reference sequence). CDR3 length equals 15 residues. CDR3 region: CATSREDRGPGELFF. The CDR3 DNA follows: TGTGCCACCAGCAGAGAGGACAGGGGGCCCGGGGAGCTGTTTTTT.

This clonotype was counted a few times. V usage is TRBV2 and J usage is TRBJ1-5; 7 nucleotides align to TRBD1. This CDR3 contains 15 residues. CDR1 and CDR2 (germline): SNHLY, FYNNEI. Trimming at V came to 3 bases and at J to 5 bases, leaving 7 bases not matched to a gene. CDR3 bases: TGTGCCAGCAGTGATGTAGGGGGCGGGTATCAGCCCCAGCATTTT. Its protein product is CASSDVGGGYQPQHF.

The J gene is TRBJ2-3, the V gene TRBV20-1; 7 bases are shared with TRBD2. The CDR3 spans 17 residues. From germline, CDR1 is DFQATT and CDR2 SNEGSKA (reference sequence). The trim removed 5 bases at V and 4 bases at J, leaving 18 bases unmatched. Here the CDR3 DNA reads TGCAGTGCTTTACGGGGGGAGGGCCTCCAAGAGGCAGATACGCAGTATTTT. It encodes CSALRGEGLQEADTQYF.

This clonotype was detected once. The chain recombines TRBV27 with TRBJ2-1, with 12 positions matching TRBD2. This CDR3 is built from 17 residues. Germline trimming cut 6 bases from V and 3 bases from J; bases unmatched to any gene: 9. Germline V gene data show CDR1 as MNHEY and CDR2 as SMNVEV (reference sequence). As DNA, the CDR3 is TGTGCCAGCAGGGTACTAGCGGGAGGTACCTTCTACAATGAGCAGTTCTTC. It codes for CASRVLAGGTFYNEQFF.

The V gene is TRBV24-1, the J gene TRBJ1-2, with 10 bases fitting TRBD1. The J segment lost 9 bases and the V segment lost 0 bases, leaving 9 bases of the junction unmatched. Germline V gene data show CDR1 as KGHDR and CDR2 as SFDVKD. There are 16 residues in the CDR3. The CDR3 DNA follows: TGTGCCACCAGTGATTTGTTGCCGGGACAGGGGTTTCGCTACACCTTC. Encoded protein: CATSDLLPGQGFRYTF.

The chain uses TRBV7-2 and TRBJ1-1, with TRBD1 as a possible D gene (5 bases). Germline CDR1 SGHTA, CDR2 FQGNSA. The CDR3 runs to 14 residues. Trimming left V 8 bases short and J 2 bases short, with 15 bases between. CDR3 amino acids: CASSWGGINTEAFF. The CDR3 bases are TGTGCCAGCTCGTGGGGGGGGATCAACACTGAAGCTTTCTTT. The full variable domain, rest sourced from reference TRBV7-2 and TRBJ1-1, is GAGVSQSPSNKVTEKGKDVELRCDPISGHTALYWYRQSLGQGLEFLIYFQGNSAPDKSGLPSDRFSAERTGGSVSTLTIQRTQQEDSAVYLCASSWGGINTEAFFGQGTRLTVV.

The chain is built from TRBV28 and TRBJ2-6, with TRBD1 matching 8 bases. The V gene end was trimmed by 3 bases and the J gene end by 0 bases; junction bases not matched to a gene: 7. Per germline, CDR1 MDHEN and CDR2 SYDVKM. This CDR3 spans 18 amino acids. Written as DNA, the CDR3 is TGTGCCAGCAGTTTCCTGGGACAGGCTAACTCTGGGGCCAACGTCCTGACTTTC. It specifies CASSFLGQANSGANVLTF.

This clonotype was counted only a few times. Here the CDR3 reads CASTRAQPGQRSNSPLHF. The CDR3 bases are TGTGCCAGCACCCGTGCCCAACCGGGACAGCGAAGTAATTCACCCCTCCACTTT. The J gene is TRBJ1-6, the V gene TRBV7-2; TRBD1 matches at 7 bases. V was pared by 7 bases and J by 6 bases, with 18 bases of the junction left unmatched. Germline CDR1 reads SGHTA; CDR2 reads FQGNSA. This CDR3 is 18 amino acids long.

The J gene is TRBJ1-2, the V gene TRBV28; no firm D call. The germline gives CDR1 MDHEN, CDR2 SYDVKM. V was cut by 4 bases and J by 8 bases, with 11 bases left in between. CDR3 length: 12 residues. The CDR3 region has the DNA TGTGCCAGCAGTTCCAGCTTTGGGGGCTACACCTTC. Encoded protein: CASSSSFGGYTF.

J is TRBJ1-3 and V is TRBV20-1, with D uncertain. Germline CDR1 reads DFQATT; CDR2 reads SNEGSKA (reference sequence). Trimming stripped 3 bases from V and 4 bases from J, with 13 bases between. The CDR3 has 14 amino acids. The CDR3 is CSARAPGGGNTIYF. CDR3 DNA sequence: TGCAGTGCTAGGGCCCCGGGAGGAGGAAACACCATATATTTT.

The chain carries TRBV19 and TRBJ2-7; TRBD1 might be the D (6 bases). The CDR3 has 14 residues. The germline gives CDR1 LNHDA, CDR2 SQIVND (reference sequence). Between the trimmed V and J ends, which lost 5 bases and 0 bases, there was a span of 11 bases. The CDR3 loop is CASSRRGSSYEQYF. The CDR3 DNA sequence: TGTGCCAGTAGTCGAAGGGGGAGCTCCTACGAGCAGTACTTC.

Only a few counts were recorded for this clonotype. The chain is built from TRBV20-1 and TRBJ2-3; 13 nucleotides align to TRBD2. Germline CDR1 is DFQATT and CDR2 is SNEGSKA (reference sequence). J gave up 6 bases and V 2 bases, and 11 bases lay outside the gene matches. CDR3 size: 17 residues. CDR3 DNA: TGCAGTGCTAGAACTTTACGGACTAGCGGGAGATCCGATACGCAGTATTTT. Protein sequence: CSARTLRTSGRSDTQYF.

This clonotype was seen a few times. J is TRBJ2-2 and V is TRBV19; weak D call: TRBD2 (7 bases). This CDR3 is built from 16 residues. CDR1 and CDR2 (germline): LNHDA, SQIVND (reference sequence). The ends were cut back, 6 bases at V and 5 bases at J, with 19 bases in the middle. CDR3 DNA: TGTGCCAGTAGGGATGGGGGGGCAGAAAGGACCGGGGAGCTGTTTTTT. The encoded protein is CASRDGGAERTGELFF.

In the case of this clonotype: This may be a read error: a much more frequent sequence differs by one nucleotide. The rearrangement joins TRBV7-2 to TRBJ1-5; D uncertain. Germline V gives CDR1 SGHTA, CDR2 FQGNSA. There are 12 residues in the CDR3. With 2 bases removed from V and 7 bases from J, the gap between germline ends came to 6 bases. The CDR3 nucleotides read TGTGCCAGCAGCTTAAGAGAGCAGCCCCAGCATTTT. Amino acids: CASSLREQPQHF.

This clonotype was counted ten times or more. The CDR3 loop reads CASSAGGSGANVLTF. In nucleotides, the CDR3 is TGTGCCAGCAGTGCCGGGGGCTCTGGGGCCAACGTCCTGACTTTC. The rearrangement links TRBV28 to TRBJ2-6, with D tentatively TRBD2 (6 bases). Germline loops: CDR1 MDHEN, CDR2 SYDVKM. This CDR3 spans 15 amino acids. V dropped 5 bases and J dropped 0 bases, with 8 bases sitting between them.

Details on this clonotype: A read error may produce the germline difference seen at one junction end. The CDR3 loop is CASSLWSQGSNRPQHF. The CDR3 DNA follows: TGTGCCAGCAGTTTATGGAGTCAGGGGAGCAATCGGCCCCAGCATTTT. The rearrangement joins TRBV28 to TRBJ1-5, with D perhaps matching TRBD1 (6 bases). The CDR3 is 16 residues long. Germline V CDR1 and CDR2: MDHEN, SYDVKM.

This clonotype was detected only a few times. The V gene is TRBV7-3, the J gene TRBJ2-3; D remains ambiguous. Per the germline V gene, CDR1 is SGHTA and CDR2 is FQGTGA. The CDR3 contains 13 residues. Trimming stripped 2 bases from V and 4 bases from J, with 7 bases between. The CDR3 sequence is CASSLLGADTQYF. The CDR3 region has the DNA TGTGCCAGCAGCTTACTCGGCGCAGATACGCAGTATTTT.